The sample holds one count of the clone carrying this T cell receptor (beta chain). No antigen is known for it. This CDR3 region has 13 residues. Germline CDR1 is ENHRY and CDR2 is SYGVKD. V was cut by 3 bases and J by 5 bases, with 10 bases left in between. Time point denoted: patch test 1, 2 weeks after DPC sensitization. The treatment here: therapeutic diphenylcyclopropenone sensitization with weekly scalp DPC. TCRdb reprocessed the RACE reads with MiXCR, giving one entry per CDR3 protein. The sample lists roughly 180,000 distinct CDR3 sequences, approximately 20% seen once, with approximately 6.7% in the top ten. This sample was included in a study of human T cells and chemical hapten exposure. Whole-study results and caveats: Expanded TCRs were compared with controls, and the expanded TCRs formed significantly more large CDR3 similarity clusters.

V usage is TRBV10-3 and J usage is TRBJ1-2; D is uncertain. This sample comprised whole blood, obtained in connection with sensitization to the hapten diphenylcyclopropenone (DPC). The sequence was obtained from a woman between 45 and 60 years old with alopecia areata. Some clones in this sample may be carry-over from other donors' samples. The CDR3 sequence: CAISESTSYGYTF. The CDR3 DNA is TGTGCCATCAGTGAATCTACAAGTTATGGCTACACCTTC.